This T cell receptor beta chain was recovered during a study of human T cells and chemical hapten exposure. Study overall: The scalp of each patient received a weekly diphenylcyclopropenone dose for the full approximately 25-week study.

TCRdb redid the calling of the RACE reads with MiXCR, one entry per CDR3 protein. The table shows around 110,000 distinct CDR3 sequences, with 12% occurring only once. Time point given: pre-sensitization, week 0. Stated treatment: therapeutic diphenylcyclopropenone sensitization with weekly scalp DPC. This TCR was sampled from a woman aged 45-65 years with alopecia areata. Some clones in this sample may be carry-over from other donors' samples. Sequencing was performed on whole blood, taken in connection with sensitization to the hapten diphenylcyclopropenone (DPC).

In DNA, the CDR3 is TGTGCCAGCAGTGGGCGACAGGGACAGTCTGGCTACACCTTC. This gives the protein CASSGRQGQSGYTF. The chain links TRBV2 to TRBJ1-2; the match to TRBD1 covers 7 bases. Trimming took 4 bases from V and 7 from J; bases not matched to a gene: 9. Germline V gene lookup returns CDR1 SNHLY and CDR2 FYNNEI. This CDR3 contains 14 residues.